The rows below give T cell receptor beta chains drawn from one sample of a study of vaccination effects on CD4 cells after COVID-19. No antigen has been identified for these receptors. Sequenced by immunoSEQ multiplex PCR; TCRdb stores in-frame clones only, minus some. The table lists 50,000 or so clones, 75% to 80% of them singletons. The sample consisted of CD4+ T cells from PBMCs cultured with HCoV-OC43 spike peptides, taken before COVID-19 vaccination. The receptors were gathered from a human donor who received a COVID-19 vaccine. Both conserved end residues are part of each CDR3. The D gene is left open where the match is weak. A row's size may be missing; if present it is once, few, many or a size class.

d_gene | abundance | j_gene | v_gene | CDR3aa | CDR3nt
- | - | TRBJ1-4 | TRBV7-9 | CASSYSFSAGTNEKLFF | TGTGCCAGCAGCTACTCGTTCTCGGCGGGGACTAATGAAAAACTGTTTTTT
- | - | TRBJ1-2 | TRBV7-8 | CASSLASPRDYGYTF | TGTGCCAGCAGCTTAGCGAGTCCAAGAGACTATGGCTACACCTTC
TRBD1 | - | TRBJ2-1 | TRBV9 | CASSVDPGQAFNEQFF | TGTGCCAGCAGCGTAGACCCGGGACAGGCTTTCAATGAGCAGTTCTTC
- | - | TRBJ2-3 | TRBV28 | CASTVGRGFTNTQYF | TGTGCCAGCACCGTGGGCAGGGGCTTTACCAATACGCAGTATTTT
- | - | TRBJ2-6 | TRBV4-1 | CASSDGQLLSGANVLTF | TGCGCCAGCAGCGATGGACAGCTCCTCTCTGGGGCCAACGTCCTGACTTTC
- | once | TRBJ2-3 | TRBV24-1 | CATSDLSSSTDTQYF | TGTGCCACCAGTGATTTAAGCTCTAGCACAGATACGCAGTATTTT
TRBD1 | - | TRBJ1-1 | TRBV18 | CASSSTDRDTEAFF | TGTGCCAGCTCATCAACCGACAGGGATACTGAAGCTTTCTTT
TRBD1 | - | TRBJ2-5 | TRBV2 | CASSAQGVGQFYF | TGTGCCAGCAGCGCACAGGGGGTTGGGCAGTTCTACTTC
- | - | TRBJ2-2 | TRBV21-1 | CARCCHSGQGTNTGELFF | TGTGCCAGATGCTGTCACTCGGGACAGGGGACGAACACCGGGGAGCTGTTTTTT
TRBD1 | - | TRBJ1-6 | TRBV19 | CASSLTGGNSPLHF | TGTGCCAGTAGTTTGACAGGGGGGAACTCACCCCTCCACTTT
- | - | TRBJ2-3 | TRBV5-1 | CASSLATDTQYF | TGCGCCAGCAGCTTGGCCACAGATACGCAGTATTTT
TRBD1 | few | TRBJ1-2 | TRBV5-4 | CASSLRQGSYGYTF | TGTGCCAGCAGCTTGCGACAGGGGAGCTATGGCTACACCTTC
TRBD1 | - | TRBJ2-3 | TRBV9 | CASSAMGGQGLGTQYF | TGTGCCAGCAGCGCCATGGGGGGACAGGGTTTAGGTACGCAGTATTTT
- | once | TRBJ1-5 | TRBV19 | CASSLSGGRRKSNQPQHF | TGTGCCAGTAGTTTATCCGGGGGCAGGCGGAAAAGCAATCAGCCCCAGCATTTT
- | - | TRBJ1-2 | TRBV7-2 | CASSPASGGGYGYTF | TGTGCCAGCAGTCCCGCCTCGGGGGGCGGGTATGGCTACACCTTC
- | - | TRBJ1-1 | TRBV6-6 | CASRADSYTEAFF | TGTGCCAGCAGAGCAGACAGTTACACTGAAGCTTTCTTT
TRBD2 | - | TRBJ2-5 | TRBV6-4 | CASSRWEGETQYF | TGTGCCAGCTCTCGGTGGGAGGGGGAGACCCAGTACTTC
- | once | TRBJ2-5 | TRBV6-5 | CASRQGLETQYF | TGTGCCAGCAGACAGGGACTGGAGACCCAGTACTTC
- | - | TRBJ2-1 | TRBV30 | CASVRGVNEQFF | TGTGCCTCCGTAAGGGGGGTCAATGAGCAGTTCTTC
- | - | TRBJ2-2 | TRBV24-1 | CATSEQGRVTGELFF | TGTGCCACCAGTGAACAGGGGAGGGTCACCGGGGAGCTGTTTTTT
- | - | TRBJ1-3 | TRBV3-1/TRBV3-2 | CASSQGGNTIYF | TGTGCCAGCAGCCAAGGTGGAAACACCATATATTTT
- | - | TRBJ2-5 | TRBV19 | CASSALVSTETQYF | TGTGCCAGTAGTGCCCTCGTTAGTACGGAGACCCAGTACTTC
- | - | TRBJ1-3 | TRBV25-1 | CASSVWYRFFGNTIYF | TGTGCCAGCAGTGTGTGGTACAGGTTCTTTGGAAACACCATATATTTT
TRBD1 | once | TRBJ2-1 | TRBV2 | CASSPGQGHSEQFF | TGTGCCAGCAGCCCCGGACAGGGCCATAGTGAGCAGTTCTTC
- | - | TRBJ2-3 | TRBV18 | CASSLSTDTQYF | TGTGCCAGCTCACTGAGCACAGATACGCAGTATTTT
TRBD1 | once | TRBJ2-2 | TRBV30 | CAWIPPGQGFTGELFF | TGTGCCTGGATCCCTCCGGGACAGGGTTTTACCGGGGAGCTGTTTTTT
- | - | TRBJ2-3 | TRBV9 | CASRRAGGTDTQYF | TGTGCCAGCAGAAGGGCAGGGGGCACAGATACGCAGTATTTT
- | few | TRBJ1-6 | TRBV5-1 | CASSGHPSNSPLHF | TGCGCCAGCAGCGGGCACCCGTCTAATTCACCCCTCCACTTT
TRBD2 | - | TRBJ2-5 | TRBV18 | CASSPLAGEETQYF | TGTGCCAGCTCACCACTAGCGGGGGAGGAGACCCAGTACTTC
- | - | TRBJ1-5 | TRBV18 | CASSPNGGQPQHF | TGTGCCAGCTCACCCAACGGAGGGCAGCCCCAGCATTTT
- | - | TRBJ2-3 | TRBV11-2 | CASSFRTGILTDTQYF | TGTGCCAGCAGCTTTAGGACTGGGATTCTAACAGATACGCAGTATTTT
- | - | TRBJ1-1 | TRBV28 | CASSLGRRDTEAFF | TGTGCCAGCAGTTTGGGGCGGCGGGACACTGAAGCTTTCTTT
- | once | TRBJ2-5 | TRBV5-1 | CASSLPGEETQYF | TGCGCCAGCAGCTTGCCGGGGGAAGAGACCCAGTACTTC
- | - | TRBJ2-1 | TRBV7-2 | CASSLDSGARTNEQFF | TGTGCCAGCAGCTTGGATTCAGGGGCCAGAACCAATGAGCAGTTCTTC
- | - | TRBJ2-1 | TRBV6-2/TRBV6-3 | CASSSHSPSYNEQFF | TGTGCCAGCAGTTCTCATTCCCCCTCCTACAATGAGCAGTTCTTC
TRBD1 | - | TRBJ1-5 | TRBV18 | CASSPSTGGQQPQHF | TGTGCCAGCTCACCAAGTACAGGGGGCCAACAGCCCCAGCATTTT
- | - | TRBJ1-5 | TRBV28 | CASLSTGRLNQPQHF | TGTGCCAGTTTATCCACCGGCCGGCTCAATCAGCCCCAGCATTTT
TRBD2 | - | TRBJ2-1 | TRBV2 | CASSDQIPGLAGGSSYNEQFF | TGTGCCAGCAGTGATCAGATACCGGGACTAGCGGGGGGAAGCTCCTACAATGAGCAGTTCTTC
- | few | TRBJ2-5 | TRBV9 | CASSLFIGGKETQYF | TGTGCCAGCAGCCTGTTCATTGGGGGGAAGGAGACCCAGTACTTC
- | - | TRBJ2-5 | TRBV4-1 | CASSYGIISPFAQYF | TGCGCCAGCAGCTATGGGATTATTTCCCCATTCGCCCAGTACTTC
- | - | TRBJ2-1 | TRBV3-1/TRBV3-2 | CASSQVGGGPYNEQFF | TGTGCCAGCAGCCAAGTCGGAGGGGGCCCTTACAATGAGCAGTTCTTC
- | - | TRBJ2-6 | TRBV7-8 | CASSRVLGSGANVLTF | TGTGCCAGCAGCCGCGTCCTCGGATCTGGGGCCAACGTCCTGACTTTC
TRBD1 | - | TRBJ1-4 | TRBV6-1 | CASSEGGQVIKLFF | TGTGCCAGCAGTGAAGGGGGACAGGTCATAAAACTGTTTTTT
TRBD1 | few | TRBJ1-2 | TRBV19 | CASSITGTENGYTF | TGTGCCAGTAGTATCACCGGGACAGAGAATGGCTACACCTTC
- | - | TRBJ1-2 | TRBV28 | CASRERNYGYTF | TGTGCCAGCAGGGAACGGAACTATGGCTACACCTTC
- | - | TRBJ1-1 | TRBV27 | CASNLAQGNTEAFF | TGTGCCAGCAATTTAGCGCAGGGGAACACTGAAGCTTTCTTT
TRBD1 | - | TRBJ2-3 | TRBV25-1 | CASSVSGGSMDTQYF | TGTGCCAGCAGTGTATCAGGGGGTTCCATGGATACGCAGTATTTT
- | once | TRBJ2-5 | TRBV5-8 | CASPAVWFREREETQYF | TGTGCCAGCCCCGCGGTTTGGTTCAGGGAAAGGGAAGAGACCCAGTACTTC
- | - | TRBJ1-6 | TRBV6-6 | CASRSYNSPLHF | TGTGCCAGTAGGTCCTATAATTCACCCCTCCACTTT